The 31 T cell receptor beta chains listed next were all sequenced from one sample in a study of shared clonotypes between healthy human individuals. Terminally differentiated effector memory CD45RA+ cells were left out of the naive CD8 fraction, which was CD45RO-negative and positively selected for CCR7. Generated by immunoSEQ multiplex PCR, the TCRdb table keeps only in-frame clones and is missing some. The top ten hold around 1.1% of the sample, which has some 2 million clones, roughly 95% seen once. Sequencing was performed on naive CD8+ T cells sorted from blood. The source of these receptors is a man aged 18 to 29 in good health.

The chain joins TRBV4-1 to TRBJ2-1, with TRBD2 identical over 10 bases. Losses at the gene ends were 1 base for V and 6 bases for J; bases not matched to a gene: 6. The CDR3 extends over 16 amino acids. Germline assignment: CDR1 MGHRA and CDR2 YSYEKL. The chain's CDR3 is CASSQVGAGGPNEQFF. The CDR3, as DNA: TGCGCCAGCAGCCAAGTAGGAGCGGGGGGGCCCAATGAGCAGTTCTTC.

The chain uses TRBV7-6 and TRBJ2-1; either TRBD1 or TRBD2 may fit D (5 bases each). The V end lost 1 base, the J end lost 2 bases, and 9 bases lay between the germline ends. The CDR3 covers 15 residues. Germline CDR1 and CDR2: SGHVS and FNYEAQ. CDR3 loop: CASSLDGDAYNEQFF. For the CDR3, the DNA is TGTGCCAGCAGCTTAGATGGGGACGCCTACAATGAGCAGTTCTTC.

This chain joins TRBV5-6 and TRBJ2-3; possibly TRBD2 for D (6 bases). Trimming pared 2 bases from V and 2 bases from J, leaving 12 bases between. Germline V gives CDR1 SGHDT, CDR2 YYEEEE. The CDR3 runs 15 residues. The CDR3 is CASSFDSGYTDTQYF. The CDR3 DNA is TGTGCCAGCAGCTTTGATAGCGGATACACAGATACGCAGTATTTT.

The gene calls are TRBV5-6 and TRBJ1-1, with 7 bases that match TRBD1. The V segment lost 4 bases and the J segment 3 bases; nucleotides outside the gene matches: 9. The CDR3 is made up of 15 amino acids. Germline lookup yields CDR1 SGHDT and CDR2 YYEEEE. The chain's CDR3 is CASSPWTGGYTEAFF. Written as DNA, the CDR3 is TGTGCCAGCAGCCCCTGGACAGGAGGCTACACTGAAGCTTTCTTT.

V is TRBV11-2 and J is TRBJ1-1; D is uncertain. Trimming took 0 bases from V and 3 from J, leaving 17 bases between them. Germline CDR1 reads SGHAT; CDR2 reads FQNNGV. This CDR3 comprises 17 residues. This CDR3 reads CASSLDLYSYQDTEAFF. DNA for the CDR3: TGTGCCAGCAGCTTAGATTTGTACAGCTATCAAGACACTGAAGCTTTCTTT.

This clone was counted once. The chain combines TRBV30 with TRBJ2-3; TRBD2 matches 7 bases. CDR1 is GTSNPN, CDR2 SVGIG, per germline (reference sequence). This CDR3 contains 14 residues. Trimming took 4 bases from V and 2 from J; bases not matched to a gene: 6. The CDR3 nucleotides are TGTGCCTGGACGGTCCAGCGGGACACAGATACGCAGTATTTT. This translates into CAWTVQRDTDTQYF.

The CDR3: CASSWGNSPLHF. DNA for the CDR3: TGTGCCAGCAGCTGGGGCAATTCACCCCTCCACTTT. The V gene is TRBV7-2, the J gene TRBJ1-6, with D perhaps TRBD1 (5 bases). The CDR3 contains 12 residues. CDR1 and CDR2 from the germline V gene are SGHTA and FQGNSA. Trimming left V 4 bases short and J 7 bases short, with 5 bases between.

V gene TRBV30 combines with J gene TRBJ1-3; D is possibly TRBD1 (5 bases). The germline V and J ends were trimmed by 2 bases and 0 bases, with 8 bases remaining between them. Germline V gene lookup returns CDR1 GTSNPN and CDR2 SVGIG (reference sequence). The CDR3 loop spans 14 amino acids. The CDR3 sequence: CAWSTGTSGNTIYF. The CDR3 coding sequence is TGTGCCTGGAGTACCGGGACCTCTGGAAACACCATATATTTT.

About this clone itself: This sample also contains other DNA sequences that code for the same CDR3. The chain uses TRBV7-9 and TRBJ1-4; 10 nucleotides align to TRBD1. From germline, CDR1 is SEHNR and CDR2 FQNEAQ (reference sequence). Unmatched junction bases numbered 2, after V lost 4 bases and J lost 6 bases. The CDR3 sequence is 14 residues long. The CDR3 sequence: CASSSGQGDEKLFF. As DNA, the CDR3 is TGTGCCAGCAGCTCCGGACAGGGGGATGAAAAACTGTTTTTT.

The V and J genes are TRBV30 and TRBJ2-3, with 8 bases matching TRBD2. CDR1 GTSNPN and CDR2 SVGIG come from the germline V gene (reference sequence). The CDR3 is 15 residues long. V lost 1 base, J lost 5 bases, and 8 bases stayed unmatched. In DNA, the CDR3 is TGTGCCTGGAGTGGACCAGCGGGAGTAAGAGATACGCAGTATTTT. This encodes CAWSGPAGVRDTQYF.

V is TRBV7-9 and J is TRBJ1-1, with D uncertain. From germline, CDR1 is SEHNR and CDR2 FQNEAQ (reference sequence). The CDR3 is made up of 15 amino acids. V was cut by 5 bases and J by 0 bases, with 13 bases left in between. The CDR3 bases are TGTGCCAGCAGCAAAGACTCTAACCTGAACACTGAAGCTTTCTTT. It translates to CASSKDSNLNTEAFF.

The rearrangement uses TRBV10-2 and TRBJ2-7; maybe TRBD2 (5 bases). From germline, CDR1 is WSHSY and CDR2 SAAADI. Trimming cost V 7 bases and J 4 bases, with 17 bases left between them. The CDR3 totals 14 residues. As DNA, the CDR3 is TGCGCCAGCACTTTCAGAGGGAATCGGTACGAGCAGTACTTC. This translates into CASTFRGNRYEQYF.

The genes are TRBV6-5 and TRBJ1-6; unclear D gene. The length of the CDR3 is 15 residues. V was clipped by 2 bases and J by 14 bases, with 19 bases between them. Germline V CDR1 and CDR2: MNHEY, SVGAGI. CDR3 sequence reads: CASSYDGTAFLALHF. The CDR3 nucleotides are TGTGCCAGCAGTTACGACGGAACCGCCTTTTTGGCCCTCCACTTT.

This chain connects TRBV6-1 to TRBJ1-5; D may be TRBD1 (6 bases). Per the germline V gene, CDR1 is MNHNS and CDR2 is SASEGT. Trimming removed 6 bases at V and 2 bases at J, with 11 bases between. This CDR3 has 14 amino acids. CDR3 in amino acids: CASSGGHGNQPQHF. The DNA for the CDR3 is TGTGCCAGCAGCGGGGGCCACGGCAATCAGCCCCAGCATTTT.

The genes are TRBV13 and TRBJ1-2; D is ambiguous. This CDR3 is built from 13 residues. V was clipped by 5 bases and J by 6 bases, with 13 bases between them. Germline V gives CDR1 PRHDT, CDR2 FYEKMQ (reference sequence). The CDR3 region is CASSNRSPHGYTF. The DNA of the CDR3 is TGTGCCAGCAGCAATCGTTCCCCCCATGGCTACACCTTC.

Details on this clone: Other DNA sequences in the sample encode the same CDR3. V and J are TRBV11-2 and TRBJ2-7; D is unresolved. Trimming left V 1 base short and J 1 base short, with 5 bases between. Germline CDR1 and CDR2: SGHAT and FQNNGV. The CDR3 is 13 amino acids. The CDR3 DNA is TGTGCCAGCAGCTTAGGGGTTTCCTACGAGCAGTACTTC. Protein product: CASSLGVSYEQYF.

V is TRBV29-1 and J is TRBJ2-7, with TRBD2 identical over 11 bases. CDR3 length: 13 amino acids. Germline V gene lookup returns CDR1 SQVTM and CDR2 ANQGSEA. The trim removed 6 bases at V and 4 bases at J, leaving 5 bases unmatched. This CDR3 is CSVVTSGEYEQYF. In DNA form, the CDR3 reads TGCAGCGTCGTGACTAGCGGGGAGTACGAGCAGTACTTC.

As for this clone: The same CDR3 can be traced to other DNA sequences in this sample. The CDR3 here is CASSLQGEYEQYF. DNA of the CDR3: TGTGCCAGCAGTCTACAGGGAGAGTACGAGCAGTACTTC. V gene TRBV28 combines with J gene TRBJ2-7; maybe TRBD1 (6 bases). V lost 5 bases and J lost 4, with 12 bases in between. This CDR3 comprises 13 residues. Germline values: CDR1 MDHEN, CDR2 SYDVKM.

Remarks on this clone: The same CDR3 also results from other DNA sequences found in this sample. J is TRBJ2-7 and V is TRBV27; D is ambiguous. Germline-derived CDR1 and CDR2 are MNHEY and SMNVEV (reference sequence). Between the trimmed V and J ends, which lost 3 bases and 2 bases, there was a span of 8 bases. The CDR3 loop spans 13 amino acids. The CDR3 DNA is TGTGCCAGCAGTTTGACCTCCACCTACGAGCAGTACTTC. Amino acid sequence: CASSLTSTYEQYF.

This clone was picked up a small number of times. The J gene is TRBJ1-5, the V gene TRBV12-5; no firm D call. The CDR3 spans 13 residues. Germline CDR1 LGHNT, CDR2 FRNRAP. Trimming stripped 1 base from V and 5 bases from J, with 6 bases between. In DNA, the CDR3 is TGTGCTAGTGGTTTGGACTTTGATCAGCCCCAGCATTTT. It yields the protein CASGLDFDQPQHF.

A remark on this clone: The sample carries other DNA sequences with the same CDR3. This chain joins TRBV7-9 and TRBJ2-7; D gene unclear. Per the germline V gene, CDR1 is SEHNR and CDR2 is FQNEAQ (reference sequence). CDR3 size: 13 residues. Between the trimmed V and J ends, which lost 5 bases and 1 base, there was a span of 9 bases. The CDR3 sequence: CASSPPLSYEQYF. CDR3 nucleotides: TGTGCCAGCAGCCCCCCGTTGTCCTACGAGCAGTACTTC.

The chain couples TRBV6-1 to TRBJ2-7, with a weak D call TRBD1 (6 bases). Trimming left V 3 bases short and J 5 bases short, with 14 bases between. This CDR3 is 14 amino acids long. CDR1 and CDR2 from the germline V gene are MNHNS and SASEGT. The CDR3 region has the DNA TGTGCCAGCAGTGACCCAGACAGGCTCCACGAGCAGTACTTC. Translating gives CASSDPDRLHEQYF.

As concerns this clone: Mismatch with germline at one junction end may stem from a read error. The chain joins TRBV13 to TRBJ2-3; 7 bases are a match to TRBD2. Germline CDR1 reads PRHDT; CDR2 reads FYEKMQ (reference sequence). This CDR3 region has 14 residues. The CDR3 loop reads CASTLTGGTDTQYF. The CDR3 DNA reads as TGTGCCAGCACCTTAACGGGGGGAACAGATACGCAGTATTTT.

The V gene is TRBV7-9, the J gene TRBJ2-5; perhaps D is TRBD1 or TRBD2 (5 bases each). CDR1 and CDR2 from the germline V gene are SEHNR and FQNEAQ (reference sequence). The germline V and J ends were trimmed by 5 bases and 1 base, with 11 bases remaining between them. The CDR3 contains 14 residues. The CDR3 here is CASSPPRGQETQYF. CDR3 nucleotide sequence: TGTGCCAGCAGCCCCCCGAGGGGCCAAGAGACCCAGTACTTC.

The rearrangement links TRBV7-9 to TRBJ2-3, with D possibly TRBD2 on 5 matching bases. Trimming stripped 2 bases from V and 2 bases from J, with 8 bases between. Germline V gene lookup returns CDR1 SEHNR and CDR2 FQNEAQ (reference sequence). The CDR3 extends over 14 amino acids. The CDR3: CASSLSGPTDTQYF. DNA for the CDR3: TGTGCCAGCAGCTTAAGCGGACCCACAGATACGCAGTATTTT.

This clone was recorded once. CDR3 in DNA: TGTGCCAGCAGCTTAGTATTTGGGACAGGGGCGAAAGGCTACACCTTC. It encodes CASSLVFGTGAKGYTF. The chain carries TRBV7-9 and TRBJ1-2; 10 nucleotides match TRBD1. The V segment lost 1 base and the J segment 8 bases; nucleotides outside the gene matches: 10. The length of the CDR3 is 16 residues. Per germline, CDR1 SEHNR and CDR2 FQNEAQ (reference sequence).

This clone was detected once. The rearrangement joins TRBV9 to TRBJ2-5; 11 nucleotides agree with TRBD2. There are 17 residues in the CDR3. V lost 3 bases, J lost 5 bases, and 12 bases stayed unmatched. The germline gives CDR1 SGDLS, CDR2 YYNGEE. CDR3 nucleotide sequence: TGTGCCAGCAGCGCGCCTAGCGGGGGGCTGCCTGCGGAGACCCAGTACTTC. Amino acid sequence: CASSAPSGGLPAETQYF.

The chain uses TRBV27 and TRBJ2-3; D uncertain. The germline V and J ends were trimmed by 0 bases and 1 base, with 8 bases remaining between them. Per germline, CDR1 MNHEY and CDR2 SMNVEV (reference sequence). This CDR3 is 15 amino acids long. This CDR3 is CASSLSGHGTDTQYF. The DNA for the CDR3 is TGTGCCAGCAGTTTATCAGGGCATGGCACAGATACGCAGTATTTT.

DNA of the CDR3: TGTGCCAGCAGCTTACTAGCGGGAGTAGGTGAGCAGTACTTC. It specifies CASSLLAGVGEQYF. V and J are TRBV5-8 and TRBJ2-7, with 11 nucleotides matching TRBD2. Germline CDR1 is SGHTS and CDR2 is YDEGEE. The J segment lost 7 bases and the V segment lost 2 bases, leaving 5 bases of the junction unmatched. The CDR3 spans 14 residues.

J is TRBJ2-1 and V is TRBV4-1; possibly TRBD2 for D (7 bases). V lost 8 bases to trimming and J lost 5 bases, with 13 bases between them. The germline V gene encodes CDR1 MGHRA and CDR2 YSYEKL. The CDR3 is made up of 13 amino acids. Here the CDR3 reads CASGRGGNNEQFF. CDR3 coding DNA: TGCGCCAGCGGAAGGGGGGGGAACAATGAGCAGTTCTTC.

This rearrangement joins TRBV7-2 to TRBJ2-5; 8 positions agree with TRBD2. The V segment lost 4 bases and the J segment 4 bases; nucleotides outside the gene matches: 11. The CDR3 extends over 16 amino acids. CDR1 and CDR2 (germline): SGHTA, FQGNSA. The CDR3 DNA follows: TGTGCCAGCAGCTACCGGCCGGGGGGGCAGGGAGAGACCCAGTACTTC. This gives the protein CASSYRPGGQGETQYF.